This T cell receptor beta chain originates from a study of monozygotic twins with inflammatory bowel disease. For each CDR3 protein, TCRdb gives one entry from its re-call of the 5' RACE reads, without DNA. Here the sample table reports roughly 200,000 distinct CDR3 sequences. Germline V gene sequence: CDR1 SGHTA, CDR2 FQGNSA. The CDR3 extends over 14 amino acids. Whole-study results and caveats: Those with IBD had lower TCRbeta diversity (inverse Simpson) than their healthy co-twins did. Background noise in patient repertoires may stem from differing immunosuppressive treatments.

Comments on this clonotype: Its antigen is unidentified.

Blood was drawn once per donor, and each sample measured roughly 2.5 ml. The sequencing sample was made of blood. V is TRBV7-2 and J is TRBJ1-2; TCRdb designates TRBD1, a call that cannot be tested without DNA. This sequence originates from a human donor with ulcerative colitis or Crohn's disease, or a healthy co-twin of an affected twin (not recorded which). The CDR3: CASSPADSSRGYTF. Complete variable domain (other parts from reference TRBV7-2 and TRBJ1-2): GAGVSQSPSNKVTEKGKDVELRCDPISGHTALYWYRQSLGQGLEFLIYFQGNSAPDKSGLPSDRFSAERTGGSVSTLTIQRTQQEDSAVYLCASSPADSSRGYTFGSGTRLTVV.